Listed here are 26 T cell receptor beta chains from one sample, sequenced in a study of graft-versus-host responses after intestinal transplantation. Antigens of these TCRs are unknown. The data were produced by immunoSEQ multiplex PCR, yet TCRdb's version contains in-frame clones alone and is incomplete. The table records approximately 50,000 clones, roughly 80% of them present only once. This specimen was unstimulated CD4+ T cells sorted from spleen or lymph node cells, taken before transplant. The origin of the receptors is a human donor who was the organ donor for an intestinal transplant.

With regard to this clone: This sample also contains other DNA sequences that code for the same CDR3. CDR3 in DNA: TGCGCCAGCAGCCAAGAATTCGTAGCGGGGGGGGAGGAGACCCAGTACTTC. Translated, it gives CASSQEFVAGGEETQYF. The chain couples TRBV4-1 to TRBJ2-5; 11 bases fit TRBD2. Germline CDR1 and CDR2: MGHRA and YSYEKL. V shed 0 bases, J shed 5 bases, and the junction held 8 bases outside the gene matches. This CDR3 is 17 amino acids long.

In nucleotides, the CDR3 is TGTGCCAGCAGCCCCATGGAGGGATCTGGCTACACCTTC. It is translated as CASSPMEGSGYTF. The chain has TRBV7-8 and TRBJ1-2; no definite D call. The length of the CDR3 is 13 residues. With 5 bases removed from V and 7 bases from J, the gap between germline ends came to 14 bases. Per germline, CDR1 SGHVS and CDR2 FQNEAQ.

CDR3 bases: TGTGCCAGCAGCTTAGTTACAGGACCCTACGAGCAGTACTTC. Protein: CASSLVTGPYEQYF. V usage is TRBV11-2 and J usage is TRBJ2-7, with a weak D call TRBD1 (5 bases). This CDR3 spans 14 amino acids. Trimming took off 1 base at V and 2 bases at J, with 9 bases between the two ends. Germline assignment: CDR1 SGHAT and CDR2 FQNNGV.

This clone was counted between two and nine times. The gene calls are TRBV27 and TRBJ2-5; 9 bases line up with TRBD2. The V gene end was trimmed by 4 bases and the J gene end by 4 bases; junction bases not matched to a gene: 7. CDR1 and CDR2 (germline): MNHEY, SMNVEV (reference sequence). CDR3 length equals 15 residues. CDR3 sequence: CASSYRGGAVETQYF. The CDR3 DNA reads TGTGCCAGCAGTTACCGCGGGGGGGCTGTAGAGACCCAGTACTTC.

This clone appeared a single time. This chain links TRBV25-1 with TRBJ1-3, with 7 bases that match TRBD1. Per the germline V gene, CDR1 is MGHDK and CDR2 is SYGVNS. V trimming: 4 bases; J trimming: 4 bases; junction bases outside the gene matches: 4. The CDR3 is 14 amino acids. The CDR3 here is CASSATGMGNTIYF. Written as DNA, the CDR3 is TGTGCCAGCAGTGCGACAGGGATGGGAAACACCATATATTTT.

This chain links TRBV2 with TRBJ2-3, with 7 bases that match TRBD2. Looked up from germline, CDR1 is SNHLY and CDR2 is FYNNEI. The CDR3 has 15 amino acids. With V trimmed by 6 bases and J by 5 bases, 11 bases remained unmatched. CDR3: CASRVGGSGGDTQYF. CDR3 nucleotide sequence: TGTGCCAGCAGGGTGGGCGGGAGTGGTGGAGATACGCAGTATTTT.

This clone was detected a few times. The gene calls are TRBV5-8 and TRBJ2-7; 12 bases fit TRBD2. Germline CDR1 reads SGHTS; CDR2 reads YDEGEE. The CDR3 is made up of 14 amino acids. The V gene end was trimmed by 3 bases and the J gene end by 2 bases; junction bases not matched to a gene: 0. The chain's CDR3 is CASSSSGGAYEQYF. In nucleotides, the CDR3 is TGTGCCAGCAGCTCTAGCGGGGGGGCCTACGAGCAGTACTTC.

This chain links TRBV20-1 with TRBJ1-1; D is uncertain. The CDR3 length is 11 residues. Germline lookup yields CDR1 DFQATT and CDR2 SNEGSKA (reference sequence). Between the trimmed V and J ends, which lost 8 bases and 1 base, there was a span of 8 bases. The CDR3 sequence is CSSRQNTEAFF. Written as DNA, the CDR3 is TGCAGTTCTCGACAGAACACTGAAGCTTTCTTT.

The DNA for the CDR3 is TGTGCCAGCAGTGAAGTGGCAGGACGACTGGACCTCGAGCAGTACTTC. This codes for CASSEVAGRLDLEQYF. The J gene is TRBJ2-7, the V gene TRBV6-1; D unclear. Trimming removed 1 base at V and 6 bases at J, with 19 bases between. CDR3 size: 16 residues. Germline V gene lookup returns CDR1 MNHNS and CDR2 SASEGT.

The rearrangement links TRBV4-3 to TRBJ1-2; D uncertain. V lost 2 bases, J lost 7 bases, and 8 bases lay in between. The CDR3 covers 12 residues. Germline V gene lookup returns CDR1 LGHNA and CDR2 YSLEER. For the CDR3, the DNA is TGCGCCAGCAGCCAATTAGGTAGTGGCTACACCTTC. Amino acids: CASSQLGSGYTF.

In DNA form, the CDR3 reads TGCGCCAGCAGACCTGCTAGCGGGAGTACCTACGAGCAGTACTTC. Translated, it gives CASRPASGSTYEQYF. The chain couples TRBV5-1 to TRBJ2-7; 10 bases match TRBD2. The CDR3 contains 15 residues. V shed 5 bases and J 2 bases; nucleotides not matched to a gene: 7. Germline CDR1 reads SGHRS; CDR2 reads YFSETQ.

V usage is TRBV21-1 and J usage is TRBJ1-1; TRBD1 is the table's D call, not checked against the DNA. TRBV21-1 is deemed a pseudogene. The CDR3 covers 17 residues. The CDR3, as DNA: TGTGCCAGCAGCAAAGGTACAGGGGGCTCCAAGAACACTGAAGCTTTCTTT. Its translation is CASSKGTGGSKNTEAFF.

The genes are TRBV7-8 and TRBJ2-7, with D maybe TRBD1 (5 bases). The germline CDR1 and CDR2 sequences are SGHVS and FQNEAQ. V lost 2 bases and J lost 0, with 14 bases in between. The CDR3 has 16 residues. CDR3 nucleotide sequence: TGTGCCAGCAGCTTAAATGAGGTGACAGTCTCCTACGAGCAGTACTTC. The encoded protein is CASSLNEVTVSYEQYF.

This chain uses TRBV19 with TRBJ2-7, with 10 bases fitting TRBD1. The CDR3 sequence is 14 residues long. V dropped 6 bases and J dropped 3; count of bases not matched to a gene: 5. From germline, CDR1 is LNHDA and CDR2 SQIVND (reference sequence). As DNA, the CDR3 is TGTGCCAGTAGCAGGACAGGGGGTTACTACGAGCAGTACTTC. Its translation is CASSRTGGYYEQYF.

The chain has TRBV6-5 and TRBJ2-1; perhaps TRBD2 as D (5 bases). Per the germline V gene, CDR1 is MNHEY and CDR2 is SVGAGI. This CDR3 contains 15 residues. V dropped 7 bases and J dropped 4 bases, with 17 bases sitting between them. This CDR3 reads CASKSLATIYNEQFF. CDR3 nucleotides: TGTGCCAGCAAATCTCTAGCAACCATATACAATGAGCAGTTCTTC.

The V call is TRBV9, the J call TRBJ2-1, with a tentative D call TRBD2 (6 bases). The CDR3 length is 15 residues. Trimming took off 0 bases at V and 4 bases at J, with 11 bases between the two ends. Per germline, CDR1 SGDLS and CDR2 YYNGEE. The CDR3 loop reads CASSVGLASYNEQFF. CDR3 bases: TGTGCCAGCAGCGTAGGTCTAGCGAGTTACAATGAGCAGTTCTTC.

This clone was detected only a few times. The chain has TRBV6-1 and TRBJ2-7, with TRBD1 identical over 10 bases. This CDR3 region has 15 residues. V was clipped by 6 bases and J by 1 base; unmatched bases: 6. Germline assignment: CDR1 MNHNS and CDR2 SASEGT. The chain's CDR3 is CASRGPGQGSYEQYF. DNA for the CDR3: TGTGCCAGCAGGGGGCCGGGACAGGGGTCCTACGAGCAGTACTTC.

The gene calls are TRBV30 and TRBJ1-6, with D unresolved. This CDR3 has 13 residues. Per the germline V gene, CDR1 is GTSNPN and CDR2 is SVGIG (reference sequence). V was trimmed by 4 bases and J by 11 bases, leaving 15 bases between them. In DNA, the CDR3 is TGTGCCTGGAAAATTGGCATCGTGGCACCCCTCCACTTT. It translates to CAWKIGIVAPLHF.

This sequence joins TRBV27 and TRBJ2-2; D gene uncertain. This CDR3 spans 17 amino acids. The germline gives CDR1 MNHEY, CDR2 SMNVEV (reference sequence). Deletions cut 6 bases from V and 2 bases from J, with 19 bases between. CDR3: CASRIFYGLLNTGELFF. Written as DNA, the CDR3 is TGTGCCAGCAGGATCTTTTACGGTCTTCTAAACACCGGGGAGCTGTTTTTT.

This clone was detected only once. CDR3 protein: CASSESLVNIQYF. As DNA, the CDR3 is TGTGCCAGCAGTGAGAGCCTAGTGAACATTCAGTACTTC. The chain combines TRBV6-1 with TRBJ2-4; D is unresolved. In germline, CDR1 is MNHNS, CDR2 SASEGT. Deletions cut 3 bases from V and 7 bases from J, with 10 bases between. The CDR3 is 13 residues long.

The chain joins TRBV29-1 to TRBJ1-1, with D hard to call. The CDR3 consists of 12 residues. CDR1 and CDR2 from the germline V gene are SQVTM and ANQGSEA. Trimming took 6 bases from V and 2 from J, leaving 10 bases between them. As DNA, the CDR3 is TGCAGCGTCTCCGACGGTAACACTGAAGCTTTCTTT. Translated: CSVSDGNTEAFF.

The genes are TRBV7-2 and TRBJ1-1, with 7 bases aligning to TRBD1. This CDR3 comprises 13 residues. Unmatched junction bases numbered 1, after V lost 5 bases and J lost 1 base. Germline V lookup: CDR1 SGHTA, CDR2 FQGNSA. In nucleotides, the CDR3 is TGTGCCAGCAGCCGGGACAGGAACACTGAAGCTTTCTTT. Translating gives CASSRDRNTEAFF.

V gene TRBV6-1 combines with J gene TRBJ1-4; a weak D match, TRBD1 (5 bases). Germline CDR1 is MNHNS and CDR2 is SASEGT. The CDR3 consists of 15 residues. Between the trimmed V and J ends, which lost 3 bases and 0 bases, there was a span of 8 bases. CDR3 loop: CASSDSTATNEKLFF. CDR3 DNA sequence: TGTGCCAGCAGTGACTCGACAGCAACTAATGAAAAACTGTTTTTT.

The chain combines TRBV30 with TRBJ2-7; D gene ambiguous. The CDR3 is 13 amino acids. Trimming pared 0 bases from V and 0 bases from J, leaving 6 bases between. Germline V gives CDR1 GTSNPN, CDR2 SVGIG (reference sequence). In DNA, the CDR3 is TGTGCCTGGAGTGTATGGAACTCCTACGAGCAGTACTTC. The encoded protein is CAWSVWNSYEQYF.

The chain links TRBV27 to TRBJ2-2, with 7 nucleotides matching TRBD1. Losses at the gene ends were 10 bases for V and 4 bases for J; bases not matched to a gene: 15. Germline lookup yields CDR1 MNHEY and CDR2 SMNVEV (reference sequence). This CDR3 is 16 amino acids long. CDR3 in amino acids: CATQRVGQVFTGELFF. DNA for the CDR3: TGTGCCACACAACGTGTAGGACAGGTCTTCACCGGGGAGCTGTTTTTT.

This clone has a handful of counts. The chain carries TRBV5-1 and TRBJ1-1; D gene uncertain. This CDR3 contains 13 residues. The V gene lost 0 bases and the J gene lost 1 base, with 4 bases spanning the gap. Germline lookup yields CDR1 SGHRS and CDR2 YFSETQ. Here the CDR3 reads CASSLDRNTEAFF. The CDR3 region has the DNA TGCGCCAGCAGCTTGGACAGGAACACTGAAGCTTTCTTT.